A single sample is the source of the 30 T cell receptor beta chains below, sequenced in a study of blood T cell repertoires in COVID-19. TCRdb's table, derived via immunoSEQ multiplex PCR, lists solely in-frame clones and lacks some. This repertoire shows approximately 200,000 clones, over 75% found once; its top ten account for over 10%. The sequenced sample was peripheral blood. The receptors stem from a woman aged 45-59 years with acute or convalescent COVID-19.

V and J are TRBV11-3 and TRBJ2-7; the D is unclear. The germline CDR1 and CDR2 sequences are SGHNT and YENEEA. The V gene lost 5 bases and the J gene lost 3 bases, with 17 bases spanning the gap. This CDR3 region has 15 residues. The CDR3 DNA reads as TGTGCCAGCAGCGTATTGTCCGGGTCTGGCTACGAGCAGTACTTC. The encoded protein is CASSVLSGSGYEQYF. Full variable domain (missing parts from reference TRBV11-3 and TRBJ2-7): EAGVVQSPRYKIIEKKQPVAFWCNPISGHNTLYWYLQNLGQGPELLIRYENEEAVDDSQLPKDRFSAERLKGVDSTLKIQPAELGDSAVYLCASSVLSGSGYEQYFGPGTRLTVT.

The V call is TRBV6-5, the J call TRBJ1-6, with D possibly being TRBD1 (6 bases). Deletions cut 6 bases from V and 3 bases from J, with 12 bases between. CDR1 is MNHEY and CDR2 is SVGAGI in the germline V gene. The CDR3 totals 15 residues. CDR3: CASRDTGIYNSPLHF. The CDR3 DNA follows: TGTGCCAGCAGAGATACAGGGATCTATAATTCACCCCTCCACTTT.

This sequence joins TRBV18 and TRBJ2-1; 7 bases map to TRBD1. The CDR3 runs to 18 residues. V was clipped by 3 bases and J by 2 bases; unmatched bases: 13. CDR1 and CDR2 (germline): KGHSH, LQKENI. CDR3 loop: CASSPAADRRGAYNEQFF. CDR3 sequence (DNA): TGTGCCAGCTCACCCGCTGCGGACAGGAGAGGGGCCTACAATGAGCAGTTCTTC.

This sequence joins TRBV6-1 and TRBJ1-1; the match to TRBD1 covers 7 bases. J gave up 10 bases and V 1 base, and 6 bases lay outside the gene matches. There are 13 residues in the CDR3. Germline V gene lookup returns CDR1 MNHNS and CDR2 SASEGT. This CDR3 reads CASSEGVRGRAFF. The CDR3 DNA reads TGTGCCAGCAGTGAAGGTGTGAGGGGGCGAGCTTTCTTT.

The CDR3 loop is CATSDPVAVGSYNEQFF. In nucleotides, the CDR3 is TGTGCCACCAGTGATCCGGTAGCGGTAGGTTCCTACAATGAGCAGTTCTTC. V is TRBV24-1 and J is TRBJ2-1; D is perhaps TRBD2 (6 bases). CDR3 length: 17 residues. Trimming stripped 3 bases from V and 1 base from J, with 15 bases between. Germline CDR1 reads KGHDR; CDR2 reads SFDVKD.

The V call is TRBV11-2, the J call TRBJ1-6; D uncertain. CDR1 SGHAT and CDR2 FQNNGV come from the germline V gene. Trimming cost V 5 bases and J 10 bases, with 12 bases left between them. The CDR3 is 13 amino acids. CDR3 DNA sequence: TGTGCCAGCAGCGCCAGTACACGCTCACCCCTCCACTTT. The encoded protein is CASSASTRSPLHF. The entire variable domain, with the rest obtained from reference TRBV11-2 and TRBJ1-6, is as follows: EAGVAQSPRYKIIEKRQSVAFWCNPISGHATLYWYQQILGQGPKLLIQFQNNGVVDDSQLPKDRFSAERLKGVDSTLKIQPAKLEDSAVYLCASSASTRSPLHFGNGTRLTVT.

The chain joins TRBV28 to TRBJ1-5; D is possibly TRBD1 (5 bases). The V end lost 6 bases, the J end lost 4 bases, and 13 bases lay between the germline ends. The CDR3 has 14 amino acids. CDR1 is MDHEN and CDR2 is SYDVKM in the germline V gene. CDR3 protein: CASSLGGPNQPQHF. DNA of the CDR3: TGTGCCAGCAGCCTCGGGGGACCTAATCAGCCCCAGCATTTT.

The gene calls are TRBV6-5 and TRBJ1-1, with D maybe TRBD1 (5 bases). With 2 bases removed from V and 7 bases from J, the gap between germline ends came to 20 bases. The CDR3 is made up of 16 amino acids. Germline V CDR1 and CDR2: MNHEY, SVGAGI. CDR3 sequence (DNA): TGTGCCAGCAGTTACCCCGAGAGCCTGGGGCAGAATGAAGCTTTCTTT. Protein sequence: CASSYPESLGQNEAFF.

The chain employs TRBV6-5 and TRBJ1-2; D is uncertain. The CDR3 sequence is 15 residues long. CDR1 and CDR2 from the germline V gene are MNHEY and SVGAGI. V was pared by 3 bases and J by 8 bases, with 19 bases between. The CDR3 loop reads CASSYSAREVYGYTF. Here the CDR3 DNA reads TGTGCCAGCAGTTATAGTGCCCGGGAGGTATACGGCTACACCTTC.

The V call is TRBV7-8, the J call TRBJ1-1; TRBD1 matches at 9 bases. Germline V gene data show CDR1 as SGHVS and CDR2 as FQNEAQ. CDR3 length: 15 amino acids. J lost 5 bases, V lost 5 bases, and 9 bases had no gene match. The CDR3 nucleotides are TGTGCCAGCAGCCCCCGGACAGGGGATGTAACTGAAGCTTTCTTT. Protein sequence: CASSPRTGDVTEAFF.

In the case of this clone: The sample holds other DNA sequences that translate to the same CDR3. The rearrangement uses TRBV25-1 and TRBJ2-7; D remains ambiguous. The CDR3 length is 11 residues. The V end was cut by 2 bases, the J end by 4 bases, with 3 bases between. The germline CDR1 and CDR2 sequences are MGHDK and SYGVNS. This CDR3 is CASSERYEQYF. CDR3 in DNA: TGTGCCAGCAGTGAACGGTACGAGCAGTACTTC.

The chain employs TRBV5-6 and TRBJ1-3; perhaps TRBD1 as D (6 bases). The germline gives CDR1 SGHDT, CDR2 YYEEEE. The CDR3 loop spans 14 amino acids. V lost 5 bases, J lost 2 bases, and 11 bases lay in between. The CDR3 DNA sequence: TGTGCCAGCAGTCGGACAGTTACTGGAAACACCATATATTTT. This gives the protein CASSRTVTGNTIYF. Full variable domain (rest looked up from reference TRBV5-6 and TRBJ1-3): DAGVTQSPTHLIKTRGQQVTLRCSPKSGHDTVSWYQQALGQGPQFIFQYYEEEERQRGNFPDRFSGHQFPNYSSELNVNALLLGDSALYLCASSRTVTGNTIYFGEGSWLTVV.

The rearrangement uses TRBV27 and TRBJ2-7, with 7 bases lining up with TRBD1. The junction had 10 bases not matched to a gene; V was cut back by 6 bases and J by 2 bases. In germline, CDR1 is MNHEY, CDR2 SMNVEV (reference sequence). The CDR3 covers 15 residues. CDR3 region: CASSRGATGTYEQYF. In DNA form, the CDR3 reads TGTGCCAGCAGCCGAGGAGCGACAGGGACCTACGAGCAGTACTTC.

This sequence joins TRBV19 and TRBJ2-6, with 11 bases that match TRBD1. This CDR3 is 16 amino acids long. With 6 bases clipped from V and 2 bases from J, the junction kept 3 bases outside the gene matches. Germline assignment: CDR1 LNHDA and CDR2 SQIVND (reference sequence). CDR3 sequence: CASSGTGGTGANVLTF. CDR3 coding DNA: TGTGCCAGTAGCGGGACAGGGGGAACTGGGGCCAACGTCCTGACTTTC.

V usage is TRBV29-1 and J usage is TRBJ2-3; D perhaps matches TRBD2 (6 bases). The CDR3 is 19 amino acids. The germline V gene encodes CDR1 SQVTM and CDR2 ANQGSEA. Trimming removed 4 bases from V and 2 bases from J, with 28 bases in between. The CDR3 DNA is TGCAGCGTTGTTTCGCACGCCGTAGGACCTACGGGAGTCACAGATACGCAGTATTTT. As protein: CSVVSHAVGPTGVTDTQYF.

V gene TRBV7-7 combines with J gene TRBJ1-6; tentatively, D is TRBD1 (6 bases). This CDR3 has 16 amino acids. The germline gives CDR1 SSHAT, CDR2 FNYEAQ (reference sequence). Deletions cut 4 bases from V and 7 bases from J, with 17 bases between. The CDR3, as DNA: TGTGCCAGCAGCTCAAAGGGCGGGGGCCTAAATTCACCCCTCCACTTT. Its translation is CASSSKGGGLNSPLHF.

The chain uses TRBV20-1 and TRBJ2-5, with 7 bases lining up with TRBD1. V lost 3 bases, J lost 5 bases, and 6 bases stayed unmatched. Per germline, CDR1 DFQATT and CDR2 SNEGSKA (reference sequence). CDR3 length: 13 amino acids. This chain's CDR3 is CSASSGGIETQYF. In nucleotides, the CDR3 is TGCAGTGCTAGTTCAGGGGGTATCGAGACCCAGTACTTC.

This chain links TRBV5-1 with TRBJ2-2, with 8 nucleotides matching TRBD1. This CDR3 has 15 amino acids. The V gene's germline CDR1 is SGHRS and CDR2 YFSETQ. J gave up 6 bases and V 3 bases, and 7 bases lay outside the gene matches. The CDR3 is CASSSRTGNPGELFF. CDR3 DNA sequence: TGCGCCAGCAGCTCACGGACAGGGAATCCCGGGGAGCTGTTTTTT. Full variable domain (missing parts from reference TRBV5-1 and TRBJ2-2): KAGVTQTPRYLIKTRGQQVTLSCSPISGHRSVSWYQQTPGQGLQFLFEYFSETQRNKGNFPGRFSGRQFSNSRSEMNVSTLELGDSALYLCASSSRTGNPGELFFGEGSRLTVL.

The chain links TRBV25-1 to TRBJ1-6; D may be TRBD1 (5 bases). V was clipped by 3 bases and J by 7 bases, with 10 bases between them. Germline V gives CDR1 MGHDK, CDR2 SYGVNS. This CDR3 has 14 amino acids. The CDR3 sequence is CASSDAGQNSPLHF. In DNA, the CDR3 is TGTGCCAGCAGTGATGCGGGGCAGAATTCACCCCTCCACTTT.

This clone was counted at least ten times. The chain links TRBV10-1 to TRBJ1-1; the D is unclear. Trimming shortened V by 4 bases and J by 6 bases, and 15 bases separated the two germline ends. This CDR3 contains 14 residues. Germline loops: CDR1 WNHNN, CDR2 SYGVQD (reference sequence). In DNA form, the CDR3 reads TGCGCCAGCAGTGTGGGCAGTTCGAAACCTGAAGCTTTCTTT. Translation gives CASSVGSSKPEAFF.

J is TRBJ2-1 and V is TRBV6-2 or TRBV6-3; D is perhaps TRBD2 (6 bases). The CDR3 runs to 14 residues. Germline V gives CDR1 MNHEY, CDR2 SVGEGT. V lost 6 bases and J lost 2, with 11 bases in between. The CDR3 DNA follows: TGTGCCAGCAGCCTTAGCGGTGCCTACAATGAGCAGTTCTTC. It translates to CASSLSGAYNEQFF.

This clone has only one observation. This chain links TRBV18 with TRBJ1-6; 7 nucleotides align to TRBD1. Per germline, CDR1 KGHSH and CDR2 LQKENI. The J segment lost 7 bases and the V segment lost 6 bases, leaving 21 bases of the junction unmatched. CDR3 size: 19 residues. The chain's CDR3 is CASSPDRVKLESSNSPLHF. In nucleotides, the CDR3 is TGTGCCAGCTCTCCTGACAGGGTGAAACTTGAGTCTTCAAATTCACCCCTCCACTTT.

J is TRBJ1-5 and V is TRBV7-2; D perhaps matches TRBD1 (5 bases). The germline V and J ends were trimmed by 1 base and 4 bases, with 11 bases remaining between them. This CDR3 comprises 15 residues. Germline V CDR1 and CDR2: SGHTA, FQGNSA. The CDR3 bases are TGTGCCAGCAGCTTAGGAGTGGGGGGAAATCAGCCCCAGCATTTT. This encodes CASSLGVGGNQPQHF.

The chain carries TRBV19 and TRBJ1-4, with D hard to call. The CDR3 is 13 residues long. With 3 bases removed from V and 7 bases from J, the gap between germline ends came to 9 bases. CDR1 is LNHDA, CDR2 SQIVND, per germline (reference sequence). CDR3 sequence (DNA): TGTGCCAGTAGTATGGGTTGGAGTGAAAAACTGTTTTTT. This gives the protein CASSMGWSEKLFF.

The chain carries TRBV21-1 and TRBJ1-5; the DNA was not used to check the table's D call, TRBD1. TRBV21-1 is assigned pseudogene status. The CDR3 spans 15 residues. CDR3 loop: CASGRDRGQYQPQHF. Written as DNA, the CDR3 is TGTGCCAGCGGCCGGGACAGGGGACAGTATCAGCCCCAGCATTTT.

The chain recombines TRBV7-2 with TRBJ2-5; TRBD1 matches 8 bases. From germline, CDR1 is SGHTA and CDR2 FQGNSA. The CDR3 has 17 amino acids. V was clipped by 5 bases and J by 4 bases; unmatched bases: 15. CDR3 nucleotides: TGTGCCAGCAGCGCGCGAAACCGAATGACAGGGGTAGAGACCCAGTACTTC. It codes for CASSARNRMTGVETQYF.

This rearrangement joins TRBV7-8 to TRBJ2-7; 10 bases agree with TRBD2. There are 18 residues in the CDR3. Trimming cost V 0 bases and J 4 bases; bases outside gene matches: 12. CDR1 SGHVS and CDR2 FQNEAQ come from the germline V gene. As DNA, the CDR3 is TGTGCCAGCAGCTTAGCTTGGGCTAGCGGGAGATCGGGGTACGAGCAGTACTTC. Its protein is CASSLAWASGRSGYEQYF.

This chain connects TRBV5-1 to TRBJ2-1; 8 bases match TRBD2. Germline V CDR1 and CDR2: SGHRS, YFSETQ. The CDR3 length is 16 residues. Trimming at V came to 0 bases and at J to 4 bases, leaving 6 bases not matched to a gene. CDR3 bases: TGCGCCAGCAGCTTGGAAGCGGGGGCTACATACAATGAGCAGTTCTTC. Translated, it gives CASSLEAGATYNEQFF. The variable domain in full, completed from reference TRBV5-1 and TRBJ2-1, reads KAGVTQTPRYLIKTRGQQVTLSCSPISGHRSVSWYQQTPGQGLQFLFEYFSETQRNKGNFPGRFSGRQFSNSRSEMNVSTLELGDSALYLCASSLEAGATYNEQFFGPGTRLTVL.

CDR3 region: CASSEPGQGKRETQYF. CDR3 nucleotides: TGTGCCAGCAGCGAACCGGGACAGGGGAAGCGAGAGACCCAGTACTTC. The chain couples TRBV28 to TRBJ2-5, with 10 bases matching TRBD1. This CDR3 is 16 amino acids long. The V gene end was trimmed by 6 bases and the J gene end by 4 bases; junction bases not matched to a gene: 11. Germline-derived CDR1 and CDR2 are MDHEN and SYDVKM.

The chain joins TRBV6-5 to TRBJ1-2, with 12 nucleotides matching TRBD1. Germline V gene data show CDR1 as MNHEY and CDR2 as SVGAGI. This CDR3 is 15 amino acids long. Trimming removed 5 bases from V and 5 bases from J; junction bases left unmatched: 6. This chain's CDR3 is CASSLGTGGIYGYTF. For the CDR3, the DNA is TGTGCCAGCAGTCTCGGGACAGGGGGCATATATGGCTACACCTTC.